This T cell receptor (beta chain) was sequenced in a study of cytomegalovirus exposure and HLA in healthy donors. Study-wide points: Exclusion as indistinguishable affected some V segments, including TRBV6-2 and TRBV6-3. An analysis was carried out at a later point. It showed that HLA-associated TCR beta chains were more clonally expanded than equally common non-associated chains. It was 150 to 200 TCR beta chains that were listed as cytomegalovirus-associated.

Worth noting for this clone: The antigen is undetermined.

Amplification used 60 Vbeta primers and 13 Jbeta primers. Clones were read by immunoSEQ multiplex PCR, and TCRdb kept only the in-frame ones, dropping some. The repertoire consists of approximately 140,000 clones, with under 80% occurring once and the leading ten covering about 10%. CDR1 is LNHDA and CDR2 is SQIVND in the germline V gene (reference sequence). Trimming at V came to 0 bases and at J to 7 bases, leaving 8 bases not matched to a gene. The CDR3 extends over 16 amino acids. The source of this sequence is a woman aged 45-60 years in good health and CMV-seropositive. The chain employs TRBV19 and TRBJ2-4; 8 bases are a match to TRBD2. Specimen: PBMCs. CDR3 amino acids: CASSIDPAGGKNIQYF. The DNA of the CDR3 is TGTGCCAGTAGTATAGATCCGGCGGGGGGAAAGAACATTCAGTACTTC.